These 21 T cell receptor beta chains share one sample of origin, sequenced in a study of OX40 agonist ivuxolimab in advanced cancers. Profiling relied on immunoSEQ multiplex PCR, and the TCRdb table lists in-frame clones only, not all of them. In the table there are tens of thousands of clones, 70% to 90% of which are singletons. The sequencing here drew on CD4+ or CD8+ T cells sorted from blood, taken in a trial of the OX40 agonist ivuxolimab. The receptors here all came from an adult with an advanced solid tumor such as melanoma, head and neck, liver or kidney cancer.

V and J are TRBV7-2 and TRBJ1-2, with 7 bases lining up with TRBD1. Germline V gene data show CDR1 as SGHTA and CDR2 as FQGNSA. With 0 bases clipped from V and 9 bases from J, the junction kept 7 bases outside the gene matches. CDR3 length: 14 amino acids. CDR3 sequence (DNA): TGTGCCAGCAGCTTAGCGTTGGTGGGACAGAGCTACACCTTC. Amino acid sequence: CASSLALVGQSYTF.

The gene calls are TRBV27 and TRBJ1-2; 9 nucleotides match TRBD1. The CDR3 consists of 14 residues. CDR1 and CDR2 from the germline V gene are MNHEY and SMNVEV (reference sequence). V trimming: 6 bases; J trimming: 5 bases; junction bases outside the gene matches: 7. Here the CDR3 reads CASSSMDRGYGYTF. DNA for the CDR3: TGTGCCAGCAGCTCCATGGACAGGGGATATGGCTACACCTTC.

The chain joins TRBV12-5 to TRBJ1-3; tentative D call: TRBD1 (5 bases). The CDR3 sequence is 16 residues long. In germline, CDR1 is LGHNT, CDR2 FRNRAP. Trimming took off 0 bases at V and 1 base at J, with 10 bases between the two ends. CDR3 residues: CASGLVTVSSGNTIYF. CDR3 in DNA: TGTGCTAGTGGTTTGGTGACAGTATCTTCTGGAAACACCATATATTTT.

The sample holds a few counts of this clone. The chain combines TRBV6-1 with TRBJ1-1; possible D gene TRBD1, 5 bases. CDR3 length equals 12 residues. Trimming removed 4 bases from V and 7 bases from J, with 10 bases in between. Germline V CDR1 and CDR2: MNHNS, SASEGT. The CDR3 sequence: CASSVGGHEAFF. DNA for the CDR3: TGTGCCAGCAGTGTAGGAGGACATGAAGCTTTCTTT.

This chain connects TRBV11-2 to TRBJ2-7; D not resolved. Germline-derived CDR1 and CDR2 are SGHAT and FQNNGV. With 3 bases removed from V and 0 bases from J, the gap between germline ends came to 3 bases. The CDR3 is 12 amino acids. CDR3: CASSFSSYEQYF. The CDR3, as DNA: TGTGCCAGCAGCTTCAGCTCCTACGAGCAGTACTTC.

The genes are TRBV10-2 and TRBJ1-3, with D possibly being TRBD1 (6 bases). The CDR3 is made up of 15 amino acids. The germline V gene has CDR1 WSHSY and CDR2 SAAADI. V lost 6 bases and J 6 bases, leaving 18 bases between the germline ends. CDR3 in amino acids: CASRGTSQGANTIYF. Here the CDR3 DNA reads TGCGCCAGCAGAGGGACATCCCAGGGAGCAAACACCATATATTTT.

In DNA form, the CDR3 reads TGTGCCAGCTCACCACGTAAGCCGCCACTGGAAGCTTTCTTT. Translating gives CASSPRKPPLEAFF. This chain joins TRBV18 and TRBJ1-1; D is ambiguous. CDR3 size: 14 residues. Looked up from germline, CDR1 is KGHSH and CDR2 is LQKENI. Trimming left V 1 base short and J 8 bases short, with 14 bases between.

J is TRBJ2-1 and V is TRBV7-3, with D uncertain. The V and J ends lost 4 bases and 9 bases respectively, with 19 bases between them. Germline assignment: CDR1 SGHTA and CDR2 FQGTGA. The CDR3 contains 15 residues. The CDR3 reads CASSYDLIAGSEQFF. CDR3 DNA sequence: TGTGCCAGCAGCTACGACCTGATAGCTGGCAGTGAGCAGTTCTTC.

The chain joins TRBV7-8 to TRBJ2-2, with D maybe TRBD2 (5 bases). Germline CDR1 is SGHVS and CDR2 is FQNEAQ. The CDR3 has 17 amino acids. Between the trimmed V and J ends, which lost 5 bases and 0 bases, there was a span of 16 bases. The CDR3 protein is CASSRAPAGANTGELFF. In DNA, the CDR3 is TGTGCCAGCAGCCGGGCCCCCGCGGGTGCGAACACCGGGGAGCTGTTTTTT.

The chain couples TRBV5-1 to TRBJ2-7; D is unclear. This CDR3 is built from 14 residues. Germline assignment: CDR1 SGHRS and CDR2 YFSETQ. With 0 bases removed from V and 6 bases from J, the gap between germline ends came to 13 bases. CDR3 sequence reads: CASSLDWAFIEQYF. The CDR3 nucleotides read TGCGCCAGCAGCTTGGATTGGGCATTCATCGAGCAGTACTTC.

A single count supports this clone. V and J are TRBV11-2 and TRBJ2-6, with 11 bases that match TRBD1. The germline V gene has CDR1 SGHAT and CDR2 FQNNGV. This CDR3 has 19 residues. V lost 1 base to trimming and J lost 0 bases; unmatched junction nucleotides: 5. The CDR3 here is CASSLARDRGASGANVLTF. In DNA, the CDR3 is TGTGCCAGCAGCTTAGCTCGGGACAGGGGGGCCTCTGGGGCCAACGTCCTGACTTTC.

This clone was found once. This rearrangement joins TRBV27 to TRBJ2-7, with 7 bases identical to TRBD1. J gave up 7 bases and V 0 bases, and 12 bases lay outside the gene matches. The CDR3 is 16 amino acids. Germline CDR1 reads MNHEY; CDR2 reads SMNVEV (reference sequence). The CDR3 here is CASSLSAAGTGEEQYF. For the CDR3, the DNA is TGTGCCAGCAGTTTATCGGCCGCAGGAACAGGGGAAGAGCAGTACTTC.

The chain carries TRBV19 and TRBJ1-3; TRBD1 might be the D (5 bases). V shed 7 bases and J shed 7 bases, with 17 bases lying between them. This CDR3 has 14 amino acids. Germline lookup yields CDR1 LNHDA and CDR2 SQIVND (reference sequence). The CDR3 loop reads CASTAGLFGNTIYF. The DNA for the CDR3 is TGTGCCAGTACCGCAGGGCTCTTTGGTAACACCATATATTTT.

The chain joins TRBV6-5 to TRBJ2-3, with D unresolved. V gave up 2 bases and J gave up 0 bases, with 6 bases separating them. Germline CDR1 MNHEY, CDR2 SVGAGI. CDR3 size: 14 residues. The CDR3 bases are TGTGCCAGCAGTTACACCTACAGCACAGATACGCAGTATTTT. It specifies CASSYTYSTDTQYF.

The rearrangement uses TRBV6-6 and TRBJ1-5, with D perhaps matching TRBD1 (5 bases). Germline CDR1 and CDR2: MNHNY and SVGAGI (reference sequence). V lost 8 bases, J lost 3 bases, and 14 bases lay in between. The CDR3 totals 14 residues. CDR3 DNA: TGTGCCAGCCGAGGTGAGGGGAACAATCAGCCCCAGCATTTT. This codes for CASRGEGNNQPQHF.

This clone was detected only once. CDR3 sequence (DNA): TGCGCCAGCAGCTTGGCCTACAGACAGGGGAGTAACACCGGGGAGCTGTTTTTT. Amino acid sequence: CASSLAYRQGSNTGELFF. The chain uses TRBV5-1 and TRBJ2-2; TRBD1 matches at 8 bases. The length of the CDR3 is 18 residues. J was trimmed by 2 bases and V by 0 bases; bases with no gene match: 9. The germline gives CDR1 SGHRS, CDR2 YFSETQ.

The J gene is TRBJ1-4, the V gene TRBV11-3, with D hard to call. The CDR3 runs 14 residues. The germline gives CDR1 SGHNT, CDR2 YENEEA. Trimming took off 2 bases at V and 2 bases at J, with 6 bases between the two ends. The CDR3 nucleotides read TGTGCCAGCAGCTTAAGCGGGACTAATGAAAAACTGTTTTTT. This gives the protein CASSLSGTNEKLFF. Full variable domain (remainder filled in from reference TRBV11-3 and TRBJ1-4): EAGVVQSPRYKIIEKKQPVAFWCNPISGHNTLYWYLQNLGQGPELLIRYENEEAVDDSQLPKDRFSAERLKGVDSTLKIQPAELGDSAVYLCASSLSGTNEKLFFGSGTQLSVL.

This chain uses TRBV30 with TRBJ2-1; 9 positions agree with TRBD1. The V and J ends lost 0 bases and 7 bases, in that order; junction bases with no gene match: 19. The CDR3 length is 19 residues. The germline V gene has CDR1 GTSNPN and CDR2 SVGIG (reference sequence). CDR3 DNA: TGTGCCTGGAGTGTACGGGGGACAGGGAACCGTCGGGGCGGAAATGAGCAGTTCTTC. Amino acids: CAWSVRGTGNRRGGNEQFF.

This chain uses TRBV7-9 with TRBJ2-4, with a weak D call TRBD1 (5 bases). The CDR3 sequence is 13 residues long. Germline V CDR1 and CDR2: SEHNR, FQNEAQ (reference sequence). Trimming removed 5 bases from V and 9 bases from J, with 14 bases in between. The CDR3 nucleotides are TGTGCCAGCAGCCCCAGGGATCGGGTCATTCAGTACTTC. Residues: CASSPRDRVIQYF.

CDR3 coding DNA: TGTGCCAGCAGTGAAGTAGTGGCATCAAACTCTGGAAACACCATATATTTT. This translates into CASSEVVASNSGNTIYF. This chain joins TRBV6-1 and TRBJ1-3; no clear D. V was shortened by 1 base and J by 0 bases, with 13 bases between the two germline ends. The CDR3 covers 17 residues. The V gene's germline CDR1 is MNHNS and CDR2 SASEGT.

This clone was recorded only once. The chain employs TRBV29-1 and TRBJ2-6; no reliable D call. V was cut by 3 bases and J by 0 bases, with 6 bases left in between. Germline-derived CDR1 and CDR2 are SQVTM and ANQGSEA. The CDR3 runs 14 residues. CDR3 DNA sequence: TGCAGCGTTGACGGGTCCTCTGGGGCCAACGTCCTGACTTTC. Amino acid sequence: CSVDGSSGANVLTF.